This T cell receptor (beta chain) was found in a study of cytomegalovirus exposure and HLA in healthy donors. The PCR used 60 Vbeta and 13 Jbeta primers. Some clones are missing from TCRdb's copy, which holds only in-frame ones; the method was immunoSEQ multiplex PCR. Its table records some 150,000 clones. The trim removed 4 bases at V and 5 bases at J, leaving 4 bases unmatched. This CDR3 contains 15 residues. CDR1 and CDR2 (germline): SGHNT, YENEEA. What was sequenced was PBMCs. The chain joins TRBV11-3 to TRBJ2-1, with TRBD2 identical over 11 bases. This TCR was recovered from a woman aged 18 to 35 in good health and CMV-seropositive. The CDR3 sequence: CASSSGLADNNEQFF. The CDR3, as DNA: TGTGCCAGCAGCTCGGGACTAGCGGATAACAATGAGCAGTTCTTC.